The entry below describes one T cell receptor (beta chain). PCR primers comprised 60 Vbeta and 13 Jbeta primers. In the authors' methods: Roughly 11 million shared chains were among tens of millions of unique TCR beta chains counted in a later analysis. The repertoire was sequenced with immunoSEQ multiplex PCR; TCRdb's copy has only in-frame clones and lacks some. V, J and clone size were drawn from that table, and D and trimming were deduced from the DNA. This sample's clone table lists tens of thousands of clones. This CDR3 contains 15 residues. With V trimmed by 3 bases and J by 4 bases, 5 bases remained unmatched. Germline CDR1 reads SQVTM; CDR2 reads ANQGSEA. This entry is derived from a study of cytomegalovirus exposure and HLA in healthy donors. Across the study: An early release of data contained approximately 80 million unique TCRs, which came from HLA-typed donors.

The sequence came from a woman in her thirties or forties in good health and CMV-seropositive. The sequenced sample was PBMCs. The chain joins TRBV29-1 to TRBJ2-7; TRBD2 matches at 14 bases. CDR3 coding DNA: TGCAGCGTTGACCACGGGACTAGCGGGAGTTACGAGCAGTACTTC. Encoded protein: CSVDHGTSGSYEQYF.